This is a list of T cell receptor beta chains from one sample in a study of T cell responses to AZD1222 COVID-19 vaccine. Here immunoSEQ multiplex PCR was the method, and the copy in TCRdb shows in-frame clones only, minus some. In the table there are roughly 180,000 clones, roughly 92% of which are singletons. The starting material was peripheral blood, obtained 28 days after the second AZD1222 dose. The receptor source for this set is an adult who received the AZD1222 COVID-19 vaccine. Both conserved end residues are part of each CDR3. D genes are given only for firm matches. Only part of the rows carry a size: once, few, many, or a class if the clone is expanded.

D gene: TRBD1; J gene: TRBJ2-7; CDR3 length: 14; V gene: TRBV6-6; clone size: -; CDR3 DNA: TGTGCCAGCAGCGAAGGACAGGGAAACTACGAGCAGTACTTC; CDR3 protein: CASSEGQGNYEQYF
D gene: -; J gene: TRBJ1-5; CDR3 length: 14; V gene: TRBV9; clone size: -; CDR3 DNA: TGTGCCAGCAGCGTAAGGGACAGCAATCAGCCCCAGCATTTT; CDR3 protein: CASSVRDSNQPQHF
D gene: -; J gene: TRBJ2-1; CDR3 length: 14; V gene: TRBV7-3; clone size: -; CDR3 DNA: TGTGCCAGCAGCTTATCCGCCTCCTACAATGAGCAGTTCTTC; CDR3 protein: CASSLSASYNEQFF
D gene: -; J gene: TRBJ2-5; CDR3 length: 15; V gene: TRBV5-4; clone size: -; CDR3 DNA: TGTGCCAGCAGCCAACCTAAAGGAGGCCAAGAGACCCAGTACTTC; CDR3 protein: CASSQPKGGQETQYF
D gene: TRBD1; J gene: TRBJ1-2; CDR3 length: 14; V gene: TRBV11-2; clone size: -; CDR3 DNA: TGTGCCAGCAGCTTACAGGGGGCTAACTATGGCTACACCTTC; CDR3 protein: CASSLQGANYGYTF
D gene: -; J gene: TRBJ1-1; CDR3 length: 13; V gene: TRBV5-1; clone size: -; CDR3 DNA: TGCGCCAGCAGCTTAGTCTCCAACACTGAAGCTTTCTTT; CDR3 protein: CASSLVSNTEAFF
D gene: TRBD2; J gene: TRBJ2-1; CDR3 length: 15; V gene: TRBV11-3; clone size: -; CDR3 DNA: TGTGCCAGCAGCTTATGGCTAGCGGTTACCAATGAGCAGTTCTTC; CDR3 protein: CASSLWLAVTNEQFF
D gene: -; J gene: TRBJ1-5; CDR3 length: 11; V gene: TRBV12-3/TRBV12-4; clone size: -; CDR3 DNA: TGTGCCAGCAGTACTCCGGGTCCCAAGCATTTT; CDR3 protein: CASSTPGPKHF
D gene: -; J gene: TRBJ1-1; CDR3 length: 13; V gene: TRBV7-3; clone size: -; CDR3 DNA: TGTGCCAGCAGCCGCGACAGATCGGGTGAAGCTTTCTTT; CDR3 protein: CASSRDRSGEAFF
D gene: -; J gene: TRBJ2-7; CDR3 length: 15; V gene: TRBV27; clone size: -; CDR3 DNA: TGTGCCAGCAGTTTATATTCGGGAGCTAACGGCGAGCAGTACTTC; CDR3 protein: CASSLYSGANGEQYF
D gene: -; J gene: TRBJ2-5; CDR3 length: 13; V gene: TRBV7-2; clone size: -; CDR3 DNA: TGTGCCAGCAGCTTTGGACAGCAAGAGACCCAGTACTTC; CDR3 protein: CASSFGQQETQYF
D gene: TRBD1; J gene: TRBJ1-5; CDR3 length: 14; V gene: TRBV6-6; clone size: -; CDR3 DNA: TGTGCCAGCAGTGACAGGGGTTGGGGTCAGCCCCAGCATTTT; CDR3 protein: CASSDRGWGQPQHF
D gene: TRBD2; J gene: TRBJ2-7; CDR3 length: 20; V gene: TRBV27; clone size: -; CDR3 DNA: TGTGCCTCCGGGGGTAGGGGGGGGGCTCCAGCGGGAGGTCATATCTACGAGCAGTACTTC; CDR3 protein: CASGGRGGAPAGGHIYEQYF
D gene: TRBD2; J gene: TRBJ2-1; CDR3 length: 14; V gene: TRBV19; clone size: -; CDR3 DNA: TGTGCCAGCCGGGGACTAGCGGGAGCCGGTGAGCAGTTCTTC; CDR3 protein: CASRGLAGAGEQFF
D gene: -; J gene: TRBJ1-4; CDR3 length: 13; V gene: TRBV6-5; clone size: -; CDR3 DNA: TGTGCCAGCAGGCAGGGCGCTCTAGAAAAACTGTTTTTT; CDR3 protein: CASRQGALEKLFF
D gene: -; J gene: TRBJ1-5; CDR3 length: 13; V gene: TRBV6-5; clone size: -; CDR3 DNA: TGTGCCAGCAGTTACAGGGTCAATCAGCCCCAGCATTTT; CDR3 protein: CASSYRVNQPQHF
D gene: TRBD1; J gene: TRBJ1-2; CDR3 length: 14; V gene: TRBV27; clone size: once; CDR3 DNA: TGTGCCAGCAGTTTACTTGGACAGGGAGGTGGCTACACCTTC; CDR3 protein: CASSLLGQGGGYTF
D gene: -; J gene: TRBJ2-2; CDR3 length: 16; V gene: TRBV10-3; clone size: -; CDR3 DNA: TGTGCCATCAGTGTCCGACAGGAGATGAACACCGGGGAGCTGTTTTTT; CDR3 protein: CAISVRQEMNTGELFF
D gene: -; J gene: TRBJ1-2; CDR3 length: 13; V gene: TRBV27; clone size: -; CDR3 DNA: TGTGCCAGTAAGTCAGTAGGCGTCTATGGCTACACCTTC; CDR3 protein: CASKSVGVYGYTF
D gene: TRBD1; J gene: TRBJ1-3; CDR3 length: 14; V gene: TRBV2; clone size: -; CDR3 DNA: TGTGCCAGCAGGACAGGGAGGCCTGGAAACACCATATATTTT; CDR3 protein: CASRTGRPGNTIYF
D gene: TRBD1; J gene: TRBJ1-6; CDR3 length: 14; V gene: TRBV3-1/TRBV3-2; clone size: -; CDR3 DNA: TGTGCCAGCAGCCCGGGACAGGGGAATTCACCCCTCCACTTT; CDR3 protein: CASSPGQGNSPLHF
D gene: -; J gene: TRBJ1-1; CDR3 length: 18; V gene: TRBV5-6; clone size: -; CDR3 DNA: TGTGCCAGCAACCGGCTAGGGGTCAGGGGCTTGGAGAACACTGAAGCTTTCTTT; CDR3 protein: CASNRLGVRGLENTEAFF
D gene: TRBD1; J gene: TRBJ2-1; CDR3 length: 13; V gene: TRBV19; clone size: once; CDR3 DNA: TGTGCCAGTAGTATAGACATGGACAGGGAGCAGTTCTTC; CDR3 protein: CASSIDMDREQFF
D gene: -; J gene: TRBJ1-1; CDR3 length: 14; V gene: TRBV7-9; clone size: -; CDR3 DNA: TGTGCCAGCAGCCCAGAGGGGGGATCCACTGAAGCTTTCTTT; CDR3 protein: CASSPEGGSTEAFF
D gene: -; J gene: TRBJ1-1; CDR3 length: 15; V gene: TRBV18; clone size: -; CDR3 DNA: TGTGCCAGCTCACCAAACGCGGGGGGGGACACTGAAGCTTTCTTT; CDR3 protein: CASSPNAGGDTEAFF
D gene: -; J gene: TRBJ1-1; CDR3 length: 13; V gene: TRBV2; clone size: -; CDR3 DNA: TGTGCCAGCAGCGTAGGGTCGAACACTGAAGCTTTCTTT; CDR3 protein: CASSVGSNTEAFF
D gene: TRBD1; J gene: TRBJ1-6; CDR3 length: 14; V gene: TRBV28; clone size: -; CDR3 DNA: TGTGCCAGCTTTAGGGACAGGGAATATTCACCCCTCCACTTT; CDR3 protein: CASFRDREYSPLHF
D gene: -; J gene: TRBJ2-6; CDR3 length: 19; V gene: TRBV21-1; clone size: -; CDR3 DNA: TGTGCCAGCAGCAAAAATTGGGGGGTCAGGGGCTCTGGGGCCAACGTCCTGACTTTC; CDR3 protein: CASSKNWGVRGSGANVLTF
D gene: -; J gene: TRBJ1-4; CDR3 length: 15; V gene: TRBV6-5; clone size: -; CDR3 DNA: TGTGCCAGCAGAGCTGGACAGTCCATTCATGAAAAACTGTTTTTT; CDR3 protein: CASRAGQSIHEKLFF
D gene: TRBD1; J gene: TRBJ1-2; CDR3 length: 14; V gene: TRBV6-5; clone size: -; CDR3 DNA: TGTGCCAGCAGTTACCGGACAGGTAACTATGGCTACACCTTC; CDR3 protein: CASSYRTGNYGYTF
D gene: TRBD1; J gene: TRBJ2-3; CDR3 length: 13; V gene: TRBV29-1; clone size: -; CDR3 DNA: TGCAGCGTTTGGGACAGCTGGACAGATACGCAGTATTTT; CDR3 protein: CSVWDSWTDTQYF
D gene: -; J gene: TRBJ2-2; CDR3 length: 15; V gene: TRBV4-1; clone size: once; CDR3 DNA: TGCGCCAGCAGCCCTGGGGCGGGGAACACCGGGGAGCTGTTTTTT; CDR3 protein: CASSPGAGNTGELFF
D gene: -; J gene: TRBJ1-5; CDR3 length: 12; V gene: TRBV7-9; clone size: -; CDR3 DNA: TGTGCCAGCAGCTCCGAGGGGCAGCCCCAGCATTTT; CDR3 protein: CASSSEGQPQHF
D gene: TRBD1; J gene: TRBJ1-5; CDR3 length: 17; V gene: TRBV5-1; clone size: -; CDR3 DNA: TGCGCCAGCGTACCGTACAGGGGACCTAATAACAATCAGCCCCAGCATTTT; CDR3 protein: CASVPYRGPNNNQPQHF
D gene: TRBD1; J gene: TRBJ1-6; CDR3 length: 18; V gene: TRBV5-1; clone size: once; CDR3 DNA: TGCGCCAGCAGCCTCGTCCCGGGACAGGGAGGAGATAATTCACCCCTCCACTTT; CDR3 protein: CASSLVPGQGGDNSPLHF
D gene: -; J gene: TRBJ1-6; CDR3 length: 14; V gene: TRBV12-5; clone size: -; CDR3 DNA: TGTGCTACCGCAGAGGGAAACGGCAATTCACCCCTCCACTTT; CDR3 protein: CATAEGNGNSPLHF
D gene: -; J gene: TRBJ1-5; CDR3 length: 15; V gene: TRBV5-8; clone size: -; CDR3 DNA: TGTGCCAGCAGCTTAGGTCCAGGCGACAATCAGCCCCAGCATTTT; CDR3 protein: CASSLGPGDNQPQHF
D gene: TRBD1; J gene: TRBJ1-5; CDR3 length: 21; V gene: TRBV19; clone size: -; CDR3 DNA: TGTGCCAGTAGGGAGGTTAGAAGCAACAACCCGGGACAGGGCCGTAGGCGGCCCCAGCATTTT; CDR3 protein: CASREVRSNNPGQGRRRPQHF
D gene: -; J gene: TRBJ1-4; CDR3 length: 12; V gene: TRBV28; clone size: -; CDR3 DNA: TGTGCCAGCAGTTTACAAGGTGAAAAACTGTTTTTT; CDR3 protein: CASSLQGEKLFF
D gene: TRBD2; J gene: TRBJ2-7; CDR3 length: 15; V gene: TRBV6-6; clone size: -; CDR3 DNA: TGTGCCAGCAGTTACGACGGGGGGGATGGCAACGAGCAGTACTTC; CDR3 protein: CASSYDGGDGNEQYF
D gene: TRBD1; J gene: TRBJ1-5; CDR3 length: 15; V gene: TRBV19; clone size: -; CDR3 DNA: TGTGCCAGTAGGGGACAGGGTAATAGCAATCAGCCCCAGCATTTT; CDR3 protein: CASRGQGNSNQPQHF
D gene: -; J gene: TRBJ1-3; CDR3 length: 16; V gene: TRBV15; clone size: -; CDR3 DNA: TGTGCCACCAGCGCCCAGGCAGCCTCCTCTGGAAACACCATATATTTT; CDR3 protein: CATSAQAASSGNTIYF
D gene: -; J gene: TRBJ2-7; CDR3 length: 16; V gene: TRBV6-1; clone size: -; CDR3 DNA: TGTGCCAGCAGTGAACTCCCTGGCAGGGGAAGGGACGAGCAGTACTTC; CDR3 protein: CASSELPGRGRDEQYF
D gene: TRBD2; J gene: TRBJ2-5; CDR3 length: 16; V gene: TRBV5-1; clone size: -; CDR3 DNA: TGCGCCAGCAGCTCCACCGGGACTAGCGTAAGAGAGACCCAGTACTTC; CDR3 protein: CASSSTGTSVRETQYF
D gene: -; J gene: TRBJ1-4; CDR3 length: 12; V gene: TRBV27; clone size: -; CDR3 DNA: TGTGCCAGCAGTTACCTTAATGAAAAACTGTTTTTT; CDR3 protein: CASSYLNEKLFF